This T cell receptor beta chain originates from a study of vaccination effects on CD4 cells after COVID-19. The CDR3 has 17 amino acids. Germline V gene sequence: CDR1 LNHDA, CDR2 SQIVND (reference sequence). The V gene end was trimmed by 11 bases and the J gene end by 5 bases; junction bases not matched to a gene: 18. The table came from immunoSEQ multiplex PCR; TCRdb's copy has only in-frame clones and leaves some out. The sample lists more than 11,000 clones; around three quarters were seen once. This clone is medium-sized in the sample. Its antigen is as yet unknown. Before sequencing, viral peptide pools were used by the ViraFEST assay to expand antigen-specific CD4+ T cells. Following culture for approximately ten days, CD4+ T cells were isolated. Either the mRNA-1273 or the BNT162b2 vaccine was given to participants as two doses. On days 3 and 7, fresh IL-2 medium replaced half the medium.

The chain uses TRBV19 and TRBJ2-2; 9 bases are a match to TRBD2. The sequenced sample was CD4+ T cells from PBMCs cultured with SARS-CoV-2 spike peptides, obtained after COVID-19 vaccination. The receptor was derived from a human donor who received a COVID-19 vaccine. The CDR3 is CAAEGERGGARTGELFF. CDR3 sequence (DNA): TGTGCCGCGGAGGGGGAACGCGGGGGGGCAAGGACCGGGGAGCTGTTTTTT.